These 18 T cell receptor beta chains came from one sample sequenced in a study of blood T cell repertoires in COVID-19 (dated by TCRdb to between 2020 and 2021). Preparation of the library involved the immunoSEQ multiplex PCR assay. The table comes from immuneACCESS by way of TCRdb, which keeps in-frame sequences with V and J called. Part of the clones is missing from these tables; in studies checked, under half for an unresolved V gene and the rest for unknown reasons. This sample holds approximately 40,000 clones; 90% were observed only once. Together, the top ten hold approximately 6% of the sample. Source material: peripheral blood. The receptors originated from a human donor in a cohort sampled during active COVID-19.

The chain has TRBV15 and TRBJ1-6, with D tentatively TRBD1 (6 bases). Germline CDR1 and CDR2: LNHNV and YYDKDF (reference sequence). This CDR3 spans 16 amino acids. Trimming removed 3 bases from V and 10 bases from J, with 19 bases in between. The CDR3 reads CATSRETRGSGSPLHF. DNA for the CDR3: TGTGCCACCAGCAGGGAGACCAGGGGCTCGGGCTCACCCCTCCACTTT.

A few counts support this clone. The DNA of the CDR3 is TGTGCCGGCGCGGTGTGGCGGGAGCCCTACGAGCAGTACTTC. Translating it yields CAGAVWREPYEQYF. This chain connects TRBV30 to TRBJ2-7, with TRBD2 matching 7 bases. V gave up 8 bases and J gave up 2 bases; unmatched junction bases: 12. The CDR3 totals 14 residues. Germline V gene data show CDR1 as GTSNPN and CDR2 as SVGIG (reference sequence). The whole variable domain, remainder taken from reference TRBV30 and TRBJ2-7, is SQTIHQWPATLVQPVGSPLSLECTVEGTSNPNLYWYRQAAGRGLQLLFYSVGIGQISSEVPQNLSASRPQDRQFILSSKKLLLSDSGFYLCAGAVWREPYEQYFGPGTRLTVT.

V and J are TRBV3-1 (or the pseudogene TRBV3-2) and TRBJ1-5, with unresolved D. Deletions cut 3 bases from V and 7 bases from J, with 13 bases between. CDR1 is LGHDT, CDR2 YNNKEL, per germline (reference sequence). The CDR3 runs 14 residues. The CDR3 DNA reads as TGTGCCAGCAGCCATGCGGGGTTGGAGCAGCCCCAGCATTTT. Translating it yields CASSHAGLEQPQHF.

This rearrangement joins TRBV6-5 to TRBJ2-5; 13 bases match TRBD2. Germline V gene sequence: CDR1 MNHEY, CDR2 SVGAGI. Losses at the gene ends were 7 bases for V and 4 bases for J; bases not matched to a gene: 6. The CDR3 contains 15 residues. This CDR3 is CASIRLAGGGETQYF. CDR3 coding DNA: TGTGCCAGCATCAGACTAGCGGGGGGCGGAGAGACCCAGTACTTC.

V is TRBV18 and J is TRBJ2-1, with D perhaps TRBD2 (5 bases). CDR1 KGHSH and CDR2 LQKENI come from the germline V gene. Trimming took 3 bases from V and 6 from J, leaving 12 bases between them. There are 14 residues in the CDR3. Written as DNA, the CDR3 is TGTGCCAGCTCACCCCTGGCGGGTCCCAATGAGCAGTTCTTC. This sequence encodes CASSPLAGPNEQFF.

This chain connects TRBV10-3 to TRBJ1-5; D is uncertain. V gave up 4 bases and J gave up 0 bases, with 10 bases separating them. The CDR3 is 15 amino acids. Looked up from germline, CDR1 is ENHRY and CDR2 is SYGVKD. The CDR3 loop reads CAISGKENSNQPQHF. The CDR3 DNA follows: TGTGCCATCAGTGGAAAAGAGAATAGCAATCAGCCCCAGCATTTT.

V is TRBV4-3 and J is TRBJ2-7; 9 bases fit TRBD1. There are 15 residues in the CDR3. The ends lost 4 bases at V and 6 bases at J; junction bases unmatched: 10. Per the germline V gene, CDR1 is LGHNA and CDR2 is YSLEER. The CDR3 DNA reads as TGCGCCAGCAGCCCGCCGGGACAGGGAAAATGCGAGCAGTACTTC. Protein: CASSPPGQGKCEQYF.

The chain joins TRBV6-5 to TRBJ2-2, with D hard to call. There are 14 residues in the CDR3. Trimming cost V 5 bases and J 2 bases, with 9 bases left between them. The germline gives CDR1 MNHEY, CDR2 SVGAGI. CDR3 in amino acids: CASSTRLNTGELFF. CDR3 bases: TGTGCCAGCAGTACCCGACTCAACACCGGGGAGCTGTTTTTT.

The J gene is TRBJ1-5, the V gene TRBV19, with D perhaps TRBD1 (6 bases). Looked up from germline, CDR1 is LNHDA and CDR2 is SQIVND (reference sequence). This CDR3 region has 14 residues. V was clipped by 2 bases and J by 4 bases, with 9 bases between them. The CDR3 DNA reads TGTGCCAGTAGTATACAGGGGATGAATCAGCCCCAGCATTTT. It codes for CASSIQGMNQPQHF.

V gene TRBV7-8 combines with J gene TRBJ1-4; possibly TRBD1 for D (6 bases). CDR1 SGHVS and CDR2 FQNEAQ come from the germline V gene. The CDR3 has 15 residues. V was trimmed by 5 bases and J by 4 bases, leaving 14 bases between them. CDR3 protein: CASSRAGAGNEKLFF. The DNA for the CDR3 is TGTGCCAGCAGCCGAGCGGGGGCGGGTAATGAAAAACTGTTTTTT.

The chain couples TRBV6-5 to TRBJ2-2; tentative D call: TRBD1 (5 bases). The CDR3 is 14 residues long. V shed 8 bases and J shed 0 bases, with 10 bases lying between them. CDR1 is MNHEY and CDR2 is SVGAGI in the germline V gene. The CDR3 sequence: CASGAAPNTGELFF. CDR3 nucleotides: TGTGCCAGCGGGGCAGCCCCGAACACCGGGGAGCTGTTTTTT.

This chain joins TRBV30 and TRBJ2-5, with 12 bases fitting TRBD2. Germline V CDR1 and CDR2: GTSNPN, SVGIG (reference sequence). Trimming took 0 bases from V and 7 from J; bases not matched to a gene: 3. The CDR3 loop spans 14 amino acids. In DNA form, the CDR3 reads TGTGCCTGGAGTGTACTAGCGGGGGGAGGGACCCAGTACTTC. Translating gives CAWSVLAGGGTQYF.

The chain carries TRBV25-1 and TRBJ2-5, with 7 nucleotides matching TRBD1. The CDR3 consists of 16 residues. The germline V gene has CDR1 MGHDK and CDR2 SYGVNS. V was pared by 6 bases and J by 3 bases, with 13 bases of the junction left unmatched. The CDR3 DNA is TGTGCCAGCAGCAAACCCCAGACAGGGTTGAAAGAGACCCAGTACTTC. It codes for CASSKPQTGLKETQYF.

The V and J genes are TRBV19 and TRBJ1-5; TRBD1 matches at 8 bases. CDR1 and CDR2 from the germline V gene are LNHDA and SQIVND (reference sequence). The CDR3 is 13 amino acids. Germline trimming cut 7 bases from V and 5 bases from J; bases unmatched to any gene: 4. CDR3 DNA sequence: TGTGCCAGTAAAGGACAGGGCCATCAGCCCCAGCATTTT. This gives the protein CASKGQGHQPQHF.

As for this clone: At one end, the junction sequence differs from germline, possibly due to a read error. Additional DNA sequences in this sample encode the identical CDR3. This sequence joins TRBV3-1 (or the pseudogene TRBV3-2) and TRBJ1-5; 8 bases align to TRBD1. In germline, CDR1 is LGHDT, CDR2 YNNKEL (reference sequence). The CDR3 contains 15 residues. The chain's CDR3 is CASSQDGQGSQPQHF. Here the CDR3 DNA reads TGTGCTAGCAGCCAAGATGGACAGGGCAGCCAGCCCCAGCATTTT.

The J gene is TRBJ2-1, the V gene TRBV5-8, with a tentative D call TRBD1 (6 bases). Germline-derived CDR1 and CDR2 are SGHTS and YDEGEE. V dropped 4 bases and J dropped 12 bases, with 23 bases sitting between them. This CDR3 has 15 residues. The CDR3 is CASSERTPTGTRQFF. The CDR3 nucleotides are TGTGCCAGCAGCGAACGAACTCCGACCGGGACACGGCAGTTCTTC.

This chain uses TRBV9 with TRBJ2-5; TRBD2 aligns across 8 bases. Germline loops: CDR1 SGDLS, CDR2 YYNGEE. The CDR3 is 15 residues long. V shed 4 bases and J 2 bases; nucleotides not matched to a gene: 7. The CDR3, as DNA: TGTGCCAGCAGCCCGGGAGGGGGAACGCAAGAGACCCAGTACTTC. This codes for CASSPGGGTQETQYF.

By its share, this clone is medium-sized. The chain combines TRBV27 with TRBJ2-1, with 8 bases that match TRBD2. The CDR3 has 13 residues. Germline CDR1 reads MNHEY; CDR2 reads SMNVEV (reference sequence). V was clipped by 4 bases and J by 15 bases; unmatched bases: 11. CDR3 in DNA: TGTGCCAGCAGTTCTATCTCGGGACTAGAGTGGTTCTTC. This translates into CASSSISGLEWFF.